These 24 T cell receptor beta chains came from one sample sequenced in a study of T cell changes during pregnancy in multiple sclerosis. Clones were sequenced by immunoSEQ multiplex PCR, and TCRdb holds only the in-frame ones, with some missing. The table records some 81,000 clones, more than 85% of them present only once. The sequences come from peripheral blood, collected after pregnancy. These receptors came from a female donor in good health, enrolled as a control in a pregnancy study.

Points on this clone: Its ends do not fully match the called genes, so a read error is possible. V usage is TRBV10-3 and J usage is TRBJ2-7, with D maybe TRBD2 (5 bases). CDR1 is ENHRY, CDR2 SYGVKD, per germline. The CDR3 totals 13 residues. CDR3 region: CAISEYEGYERYF. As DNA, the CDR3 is TGTGCCATCAGTGAGTATGAGGGATACGAGCGGTACTTC.

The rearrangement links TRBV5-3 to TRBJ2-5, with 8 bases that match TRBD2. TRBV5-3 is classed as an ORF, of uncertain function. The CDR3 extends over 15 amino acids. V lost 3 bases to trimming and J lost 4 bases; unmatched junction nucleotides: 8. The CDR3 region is CARSSLAVNPETQYF. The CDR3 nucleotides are TGTGCCAGAAGCTCACTAGCGGTAAATCCAGAGACCCAGTACTTC.

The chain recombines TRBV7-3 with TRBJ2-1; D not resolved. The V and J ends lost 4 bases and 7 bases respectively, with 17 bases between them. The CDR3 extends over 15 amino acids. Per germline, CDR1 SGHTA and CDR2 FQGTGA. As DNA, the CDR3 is TGTGCCAGCAGCTCCTCACGAGACATGGGTAATGAGCAGTTCTTC. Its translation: CASSSSRDMGNEQFF.

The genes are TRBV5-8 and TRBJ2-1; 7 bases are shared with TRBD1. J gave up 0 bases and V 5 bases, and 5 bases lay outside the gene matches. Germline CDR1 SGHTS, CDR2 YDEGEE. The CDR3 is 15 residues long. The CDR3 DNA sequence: TGTGCCAGCAGAACCCGGGACAGCTCCTACAATGAGCAGTTCTTC. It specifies CASRTRDSSYNEQFF.

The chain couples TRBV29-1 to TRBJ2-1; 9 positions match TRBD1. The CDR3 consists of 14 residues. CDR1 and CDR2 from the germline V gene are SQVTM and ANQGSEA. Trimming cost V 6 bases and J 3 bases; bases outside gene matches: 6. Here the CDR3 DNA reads TGCAGCGTGGGTTGGGGACAGGGCTACAATGAGCAGTTCTTC. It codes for CSVGWGQGYNEQFF.

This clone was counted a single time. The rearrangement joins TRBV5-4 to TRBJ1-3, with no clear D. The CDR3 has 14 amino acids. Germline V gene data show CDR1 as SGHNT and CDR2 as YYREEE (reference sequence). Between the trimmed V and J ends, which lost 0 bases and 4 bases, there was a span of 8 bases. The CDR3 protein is CASSLGTLGNTIYF. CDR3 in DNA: TGTGCCAGCAGCTTGGGGACTCTAGGAAACACCATATATTTT.

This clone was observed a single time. The CDR3 nucleotides are TGTGCCAGCAGTTTGAAGGGGGCAGGGTACGAGCAGTACTTC. Amino acids: CASSLKGAGYEQYF. The rearrangement links TRBV27 to TRBJ2-7, with 7 positions matching TRBD1. Per germline, CDR1 MNHEY and CDR2 SMNVEV (reference sequence). After removal of 3 bases from V and 4 bases from J, the junction contained 6 bases not matched to a gene. This CDR3 is built from 14 residues.

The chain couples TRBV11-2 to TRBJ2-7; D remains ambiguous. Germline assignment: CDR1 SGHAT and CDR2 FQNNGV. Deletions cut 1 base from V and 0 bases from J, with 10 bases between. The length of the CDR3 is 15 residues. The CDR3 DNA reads TGTGCCAGCAGCTTAGGTAGTACGATCTCCTACGAGCAGTACTTC. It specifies CASSLGSTISYEQYF.

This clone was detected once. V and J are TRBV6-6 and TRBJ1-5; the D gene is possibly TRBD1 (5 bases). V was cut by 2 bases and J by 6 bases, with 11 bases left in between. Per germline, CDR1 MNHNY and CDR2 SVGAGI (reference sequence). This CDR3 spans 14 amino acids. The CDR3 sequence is CASSYKQGPQPQHF. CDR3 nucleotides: TGTGCCAGCAGTTACAAGCAGGGTCCTCAGCCCCAGCATTTT.

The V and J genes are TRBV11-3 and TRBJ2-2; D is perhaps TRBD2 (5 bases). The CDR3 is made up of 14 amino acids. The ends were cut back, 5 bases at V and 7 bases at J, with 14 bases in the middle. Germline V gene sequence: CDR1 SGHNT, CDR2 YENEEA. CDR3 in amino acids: CASSQAVGFGELFF. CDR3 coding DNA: TGTGCCAGCAGCCAAGCGGTGGGTTTCGGGGAGCTGTTTTTT.

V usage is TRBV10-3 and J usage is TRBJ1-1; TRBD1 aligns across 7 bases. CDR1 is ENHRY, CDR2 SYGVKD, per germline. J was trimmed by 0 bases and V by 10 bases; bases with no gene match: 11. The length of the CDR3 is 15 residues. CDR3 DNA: TGTGCCAGTGAAGAAGGGGGCTCCATGAACACTGAAGCTTTCTTT. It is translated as CASEEGGSMNTEAFF.

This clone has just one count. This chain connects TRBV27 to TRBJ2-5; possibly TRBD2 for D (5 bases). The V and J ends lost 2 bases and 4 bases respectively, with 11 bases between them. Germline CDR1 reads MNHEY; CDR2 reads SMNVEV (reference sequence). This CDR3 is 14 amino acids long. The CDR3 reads CASSLRGLRETQYF. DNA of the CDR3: TGTGCCAGCAGTTTACGCGGGTTACGAGAGACCCAGTACTTC.

CDR3 sequence (DNA): TGCGCCAGCAGCCAATTCTCAGGGGGCTATGGCTACACCTTC. Translating gives CASSQFSGGYGYTF. V usage is TRBV4-1 and J usage is TRBJ1-2; 7 bases map to TRBD1. Germline CDR1 MGHRA, CDR2 YSYEKL. The CDR3 spans 14 residues. Trimming at V came to 2 bases and at J to 4 bases, leaving 4 bases not matched to a gene.

The CDR3 protein is CASSGPGVPDTQYF. CDR3 nucleotides: TGTGCCAGCTCAGGTCCGGGAGTCCCAGATACGCAGTATTTT. V and J are TRBV18 and TRBJ2-3; tentative D call: TRBD2 (6 bases). V was pared by 5 bases and J by 4 bases, with 13 bases between. The CDR3 is 14 amino acids. Germline values: CDR1 KGHSH, CDR2 LQKENI.

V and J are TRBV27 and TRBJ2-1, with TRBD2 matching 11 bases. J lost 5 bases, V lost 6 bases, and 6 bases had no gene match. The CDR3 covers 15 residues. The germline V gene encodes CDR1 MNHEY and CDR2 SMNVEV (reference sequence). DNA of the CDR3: TGTGCCAGCAGCGTAGCGGGAGGGCCACACAATGAGCAGTTCTTC. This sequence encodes CASSVAGGPHNEQFF.

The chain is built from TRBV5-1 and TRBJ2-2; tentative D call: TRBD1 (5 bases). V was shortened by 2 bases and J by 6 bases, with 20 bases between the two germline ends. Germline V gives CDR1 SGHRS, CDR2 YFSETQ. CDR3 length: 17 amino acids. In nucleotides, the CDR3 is TGCGCCAGCAGCTTAGCCCAAGGGGCCCTAGGGGCCGGGGAGCTGTTTTTT. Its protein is CASSLAQGALGAGELFF.

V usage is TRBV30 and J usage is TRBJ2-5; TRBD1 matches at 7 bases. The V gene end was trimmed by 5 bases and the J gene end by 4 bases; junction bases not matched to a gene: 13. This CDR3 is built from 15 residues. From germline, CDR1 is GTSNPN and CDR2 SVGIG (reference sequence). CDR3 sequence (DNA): TGTGCCTGGGGACCAAAACAGGGGATGGGAGAGACCCAGTACTTC. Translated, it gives CAWGPKQGMGETQYF.

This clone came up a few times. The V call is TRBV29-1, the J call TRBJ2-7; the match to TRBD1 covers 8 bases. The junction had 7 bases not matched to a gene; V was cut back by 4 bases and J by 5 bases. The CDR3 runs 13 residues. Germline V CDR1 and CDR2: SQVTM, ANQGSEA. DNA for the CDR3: TGCAGCGTTGCATTTGGACAGGGTAACGAGCAGTACTTC. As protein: CSVAFGQGNEQYF.

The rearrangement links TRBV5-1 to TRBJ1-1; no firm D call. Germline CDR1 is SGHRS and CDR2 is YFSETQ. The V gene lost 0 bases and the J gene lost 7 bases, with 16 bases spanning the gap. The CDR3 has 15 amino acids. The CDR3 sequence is CASSLGQGSYGEAFF. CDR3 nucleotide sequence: TGCGCCAGCAGCTTGGGGCAAGGGAGCTATGGTGAAGCTTTCTTT.

The DNA of the CDR3 is TGTGCCACACCACTCAATGAGCAGTTCTTC. Translated, it gives CATPLNEQFF. The chain has TRBV9 and TRBJ2-1; D is ambiguous. The CDR3 runs to 10 residues. CDR1 and CDR2 (germline): SGDLS, YYNGEE. Deletions cut 9 bases from V and 6 bases from J, with 7 bases between.

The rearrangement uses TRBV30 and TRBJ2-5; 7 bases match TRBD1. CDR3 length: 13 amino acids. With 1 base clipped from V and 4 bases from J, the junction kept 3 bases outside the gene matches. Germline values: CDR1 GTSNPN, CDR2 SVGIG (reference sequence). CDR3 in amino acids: CAWSGTGPETQYF. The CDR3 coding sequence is TGTGCCTGGAGTGGGACAGGCCCAGAGACCCAGTACTTC.

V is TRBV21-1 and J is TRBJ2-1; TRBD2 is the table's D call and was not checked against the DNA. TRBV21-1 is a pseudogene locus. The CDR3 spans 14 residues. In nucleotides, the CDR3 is TGTGCCAGCAGTGGAGGGGGGGCTGGCAATGAGCAGTTCTTC. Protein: CASSGGGAGNEQFF.

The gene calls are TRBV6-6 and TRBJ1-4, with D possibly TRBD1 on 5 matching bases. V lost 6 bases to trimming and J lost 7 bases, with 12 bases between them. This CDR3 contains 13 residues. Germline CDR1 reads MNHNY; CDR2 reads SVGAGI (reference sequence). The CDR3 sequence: CASRFRQPEKLFF. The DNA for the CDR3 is TGTGCCAGCAGATTCCGACAGCCTGAAAAACTGTTTTTT.

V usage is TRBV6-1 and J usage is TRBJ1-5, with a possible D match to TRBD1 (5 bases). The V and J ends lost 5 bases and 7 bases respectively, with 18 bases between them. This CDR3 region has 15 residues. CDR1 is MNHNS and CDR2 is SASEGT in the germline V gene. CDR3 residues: CASSSFLGVEQPQHF. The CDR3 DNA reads TGTGCCAGCAGTTCATTCCTAGGGGTAGAACAGCCCCAGCATTTT.